Listed here are 27 T cell receptor beta chains from one sample, sequenced in a study of T cell repertoires in cytomegalovirus infection. TCRdb independently ran MiXCR on the reads; one entry per CDR3 protein. The table records about 210,000 distinct CDR3 sequences, around 6.2% of them present only once. The material sequenced was PBMCs. These receptors came from a human donor in good health (CMV status not recorded). Some clones in this sample may be carry-over from other donors' samples.

This clonotype was recorded at least ten times. The chain joins TRBV2 to TRBJ1-1; unclear D gene. Germline V gene data show CDR1 as SNHLY and CDR2 as FYNNEI. The CDR3 contains 10 residues. V lost 8 bases and J lost 7, with 8 bases in between. The CDR3 spells CASGPLEAFF. For the CDR3, the DNA is TGTGCCAGCGGACCCCTTGAAGCTTTCTTT.

This clonotype was counted ten times or more. The rearrangement links TRBV7-2 to TRBJ2-7; D remains unclear. Trimming cost V 10 bases and J 4 bases, with 14 bases left between them. This CDR3 contains 12 residues. From germline, CDR1 is SGHTA and CDR2 FQGNSA. CDR3 nucleotide sequence: TGTGCCACCGACTTGGGCGGATACGAGCAGTACTTC. Protein: CATDLGGYEQYF. Complete variable domain (other parts from reference TRBV7-2 and TRBJ2-7): GAGVSQSPSNKVTEKGKDVELRCDPISGHTALYWYRQSLGQGLEFLIYFQGNSAPDKSGLPSDRFSAERTGGSVSTLTIQRTQQEDSAVYLCATDLGGYEQYFGPGTRLTVT.

The table lists this clonotype with many counts. The rearrangement uses TRBV12-3 or TRBV12-4 and TRBJ2-1; 9 positions match TRBD2. This CDR3 has 14 amino acids. The trim removed 5 bases at V and 5 bases at J, leaving 4 bases unmatched. The CDR3 loop is CASSKRGANNEQFF. The CDR3 DNA reads TGTGCCAGCAGTAAGCGGGGGGCCAACAATGAGCAGTTCTTC.

This clonotype appeared many times. A much bigger clone sits one base away, suggesting this may be a read error. V usage is TRBV11-1 and J usage is TRBJ1-1, with 7 positions matching TRBD1. Germline CDR1 is SGHAT and CDR2 is FQDESV (reference sequence). V was pared by 3 bases and J by 6 bases, with 4 bases of the junction left unmatched. CDR3 length equals 13 residues. The CDR3 loop reads CASSFTGDAEAFF. CDR3 sequence (DNA): TGTGCCAGCAGCTTTACAGGGGACGCTGAAGCTTTCTTT.

The table lists this clonotype with many counts. The chain combines TRBV7-6 with TRBJ2-6, with D tentatively TRBD2 (5 bases). With 5 bases removed from V and 12 bases from J, the gap between germline ends came to 14 bases. Germline values: CDR1 SGHVS, CDR2 FNYEAQ. The CDR3 has 13 residues. The CDR3 region is CASSHAGSGVLTF. CDR3 sequence (DNA): TGTGCCAGCAGCCACGCGGGTAGTGGCGTCCTGACTTTC.

The table lists this clonotype with many counts. The V call is TRBV20-1, the J call TRBJ2-1; possibly TRBD1 for D (6 bases). V lost 7 bases and J lost 2, with 15 bases in between. This CDR3 has 14 residues. CDR1 DFQATT and CDR2 SNEGSKA come from the germline V gene (reference sequence). CDR3 protein: CSDAPRGTYNEQFF. The CDR3 DNA reads as TGCAGTGACGCCCCCAGGGGCACCTACAATGAGCAGTTCTTC.

This clonotype has only a few counts. The chain employs TRBV5-1 and TRBJ2-7; 7 bases map to TRBD1. J lost 3 bases, V lost 5 bases, and 8 bases had no gene match. The CDR3 is made up of 14 amino acids. Germline CDR1 and CDR2: SGHRS and YFSETQ. The CDR3, as DNA: TGCGCCAGCAGGGGTCTGACAGGGAACTACGAGCAGTACTTC. Protein sequence: CASRGLTGNYEQYF.

This clonotype was detected many times. V is TRBV5-1 and J is TRBJ2-2; 8 nucleotides agree with TRBD1. Germline V CDR1 and CDR2: SGHRS, YFSETQ. The V gene end was trimmed by 3 bases and the J gene end by 5 bases; junction bases not matched to a gene: 12. The length of the CDR3 is 17 residues. CDR3 nucleotide sequence: TGCGCCAGCAGCTCGGCGTTCCAGGGGGCGGCTACCGGGGAGCTGTTTTTT. Protein sequence: CASSSAFQGAATGELFF.

This clonotype was recorded many times. V gene TRBV20-1 combines with J gene TRBJ2-3; D gene ambiguous. Germline V gene data show CDR1 as DFQATT and CDR2 as SNEGSKA (reference sequence). There are 16 residues in the CDR3. Between the trimmed V and J ends, which lost 5 bases and 5 bases, there was a span of 23 bases. CDR3 loop: CSAQTRSSLDGDTQYF. CDR3 DNA: TGCAGTGCTCAGACGAGGAGTAGCTTGGACGGAGATACGCAGTATTTT.

This clonotype was found many times. The chain links TRBV29-1 to TRBJ2-1; 8 bases fit TRBD1. V was pared by 7 bases and J by 4 bases, with 9 bases of the junction left unmatched. CDR1 is SQVTM, CDR2 ANQGSEA, per germline. This CDR3 spans 14 amino acids. CDR3 region: CSAQVDRGYNEQFF. CDR3 coding DNA: TGCAGCGCCCAGGTAGACAGGGGTTACAATGAGCAGTTCTTC.

Ten or more counts support this clonotype. The chain has TRBV7-2 and TRBJ2-2, with D hard to call. The CDR3 totals 14 residues. Trimming removed 5 bases at V and 7 bases at J, with 14 bases between. CDR1 is SGHTA, CDR2 FQGNSA, per germline. CDR3 loop: CASSPPVGYGELFF. The DNA for the CDR3 is TGTGCCAGCAGCCCGCCTGTGGGGTACGGGGAGCTGTTTTTT.

CDR3 in DNA: TGTGCCAGTCAGAATCCGGGCTACGAGCAGTACTTC. Translation: CASQNPGYEQYF. The genes are TRBV19 and TRBJ2-7; no definite D call. Germline loops: CDR1 LNHDA, CDR2 SQIVND (reference sequence). The length of the CDR3 is 12 residues. Trimming cost V 8 bases and J 3 bases, with 11 bases left between them.

Many counts were recorded for this clonotype. V gene TRBV28 combines with J gene TRBJ2-1; D remains ambiguous. The V end was cut by 3 bases, the J end by 7 bases, with 19 bases between. Germline CDR1 and CDR2: MDHEN and SYDVKM. The CDR3 loop spans 16 amino acids. CDR3 coding DNA: TGTGCCAGCAGTTTCTTGGTATCCCCACCACCTAATGAGCAGTTCTTC. This translates into CASSFLVSPPPNEQFF.

The sample holds many counts of this clonotype. V and J are TRBV29-1 and TRBJ2-3, with 8 bases fitting TRBD2. Germline assignment: CDR1 SQVTM and CDR2 ANQGSEA. The length of the CDR3 is 16 residues. V lost 1 base, J lost 6 bases, and 12 bases stayed unmatched. CDR3 in DNA: TGCAGCGTTGAAGGGACTAGCAGTGGTTCAGGGGATACGCAGTATTTT. It is translated as CSVEGTSSGSGDTQYF.

In this sample, this clonotype turned up many times. This chain links TRBV15 with TRBJ2-7; unclear D gene. V was pared by 0 bases and J by 6 bases, with 9 bases between. The CDR3 runs 13 residues. The germline CDR1 and CDR2 sequences are LNHNV and YYDKDF (reference sequence). The CDR3 region has the DNA TGTGCCACCAGCAGAGATATCCCGGCCGAGCAGTACTTC. Translated, it gives CATSRDIPAEQYF.

This clonotype was counted at least ten times. The gene calls are TRBV2 and TRBJ2-7; D is possibly TRBD1 (5 bases). CDR1 and CDR2 (germline): SNHLY, FYNNEI. Trimming removed 1 base at V and 7 bases at J, with 8 bases between. This CDR3 is built from 12 residues. CDR3 DNA sequence: TGTGCCAGCAGTGAAGTACAGGAGGAGCAGTACTTC. Amino acids: CASSEVQEEQYF.

This clonotype was counted many times. This chain links TRBV7-2 with TRBJ2-7; D possibly matches TRBD1 or TRBD2 (5 bases each). Germline assignment: CDR1 SGHTA and CDR2 FQGNSA. The CDR3 contains 12 residues. Trimming removed 11 bases from V and 7 bases from J, with 18 bases in between. The CDR3: CAVRGASGEQYF. The CDR3 nucleotides read TGTGCCGTGCGAGGGGCGTCAGGAGAGCAGTACTTC. The full variable domain, completed using reference TRBV7-2 and TRBJ2-7, is GAGVSQSPSNKVTEKGKDVELRCDPISGHTALYWYRQSLGQGLEFLIYFQGNSAPDKSGLPSDRFSAERTGGSVSTLTIQRTQQEDSAVYLCAVRGASGEQYFGPGTRLTVT.

Ten or more counts support this clonotype. The rearrangement uses TRBV20-1 and TRBJ1-2; D is unclear. The V gene's germline CDR1 is DFQATT and CDR2 SNEGSKA (reference sequence). This CDR3 is built from 11 residues. V lost 4 bases to trimming and J lost 5 bases, with 8 bases between them. The CDR3 region has the DNA TGCAGTGCTATACAGCGGTATGGCTACACCTTC. It codes for CSAIQRYGYTF.

This clonotype occurred many times. The gene calls are TRBV27 and TRBJ1-2; D gene ambiguous. Between the trimmed V and J ends, which lost 5 bases and 4 bases, there was a span of 14 bases. Germline V lookup: CDR1 MNHEY, CDR2 SMNVEV (reference sequence). The CDR3 has 14 residues. In DNA form, the CDR3 reads TGTGCCAGCAGTCCCCACGCGGGCGTCTATGGCTACACCTTC. It translates to CASSPHAGVYGYTF.

The chain is built from TRBV15 and TRBJ2-3; D is unresolved. Germline V gene sequence: CDR1 LNHNV, CDR2 YYDKDF (reference sequence). V lost 5 bases and J 5 bases, leaving 8 bases between the germline ends. CDR3 length: 12 residues. CDR3 sequence (DNA): TGTGCCACCAGCCAATACAGAGATACGCAGTATTTT. Translation: CATSQYRDTQYF.

This clonotype occurred many times. The chain is built from TRBV4-2 and TRBJ1-1; perhaps TRBD1 as D (6 bases). Germline lookup yields CDR1 LGHNA and CDR2 YNFKEQ. The CDR3 sequence is 16 residues long. V lost 4 bases to trimming and J lost 3 bases, with 18 bases between them. The CDR3 loop reads CASSLGRGLQDTEAFF. DNA for the CDR3: TGTGCCAGCAGCCTCGGAAGGGGGTTACAGGACACTGAAGCTTTCTTT.

This clonotype was recorded at least ten times. In DNA form, the CDR3 reads TGTGCCATCAGTGAGTCAGGCATGCAAGAGACCCAGTACTTC. Amino acid sequence: CAISESGMQETQYF. The chain has TRBV10-3 and TRBJ2-5, with no clear D. Trimming took off 0 bases at V and 2 bases at J, with 7 bases between the two ends. The CDR3 length is 14 residues. CDR1 and CDR2 (germline): ENHRY, SYGVKD.

This clonotype was observed many times. J is TRBJ1-1 and V is TRBV23-1; D not certain. TRBV23-1 is flagged as an ORF with uncertain function. V was cut by 0 bases and J by 1 base, with 9 bases left in between. The CDR3 is made up of 15 amino acids. CDR3 region: CASSQSNGRNTEAFF. The CDR3 DNA reads as TGCGCCAGCAGTCAATCGAACGGCCGGAACACTGAAGCTTTCTTT.

At least ten counts were recorded for this clonotype. The rearrangement joins TRBV29-1 to TRBJ1-1; D is unclear. Germline-derived CDR1 and CDR2 are SQVTM and ANQGSEA. The CDR3 is 12 residues long. Trimming cost V 7 bases and J 0 bases, with 9 bases left between them. CDR3 nucleotides: TGCAGCGCCGATCAGGTGAACACTGAAGCTTTCTTT. As protein: CSADQVNTEAFF.

This clonotype has a count of ten or more. This chain joins TRBV6-2 or TRBV6-3 and TRBJ1-3, with a tentative D call TRBD1 (6 bases). The CDR3 covers 14 residues. The germline gives CDR1 MNHEY, CDR2 SVGEGT. Trimming took 6 bases from V and 3 from J, leaving 12 bases between them. The CDR3 loop reads CASRPGHLGNTIYF. CDR3 sequence (DNA): TGTGCCAGCAGACCGGGACATCTTGGAAACACCATATATTTT.

This clonotype has only a few counts. V and J are TRBV23-1 and TRBJ2-1; tentative D call: TRBD2 (7 bases). Being an ORF, TRBV23-1 has a function that is uncertain. Trimming removed 3 bases from V and 13 bases from J, with 37 bases in between. There are 20 residues in the CDR3. As DNA, the CDR3 is TGCGCCAGCAGTCATCTAGACAGACTGGGGGGCGGGGGCCGCCTTCTTCAACAGTTCTTC. This codes for CASSHLDRLGGGGRLLQQFF.

This clonotype was detected many times. V is TRBV7-3 and J is TRBJ1-1; no clear D gene. Trimming removed 5 bases at V and 10 bases at J, with 26 bases between. The CDR3 sequence is 16 residues long. CDR1 is SGHTA, CDR2 FQGTGA, per germline. The CDR3 DNA reads TGTGCCAGCAGCCCGTTCCCCGCGGACGGCGCCCCGAGAGCTTTCTTT. Protein product: CASSPFPADGAPRAFF.